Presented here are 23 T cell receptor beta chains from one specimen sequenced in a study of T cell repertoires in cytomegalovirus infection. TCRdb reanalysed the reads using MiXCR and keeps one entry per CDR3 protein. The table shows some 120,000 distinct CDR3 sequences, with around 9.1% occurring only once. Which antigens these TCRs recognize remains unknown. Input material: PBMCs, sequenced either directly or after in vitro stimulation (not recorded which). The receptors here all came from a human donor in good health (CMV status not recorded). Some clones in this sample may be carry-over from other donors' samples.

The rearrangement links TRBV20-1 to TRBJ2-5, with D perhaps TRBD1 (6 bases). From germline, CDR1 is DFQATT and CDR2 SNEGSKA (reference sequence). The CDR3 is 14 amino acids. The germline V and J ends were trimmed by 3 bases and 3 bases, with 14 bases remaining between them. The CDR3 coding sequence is TGCAGTGCTAGCGCAGGGGCGCGGAAAGAGACCCAGTACTTC. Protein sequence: CSASAGARKETQYF.

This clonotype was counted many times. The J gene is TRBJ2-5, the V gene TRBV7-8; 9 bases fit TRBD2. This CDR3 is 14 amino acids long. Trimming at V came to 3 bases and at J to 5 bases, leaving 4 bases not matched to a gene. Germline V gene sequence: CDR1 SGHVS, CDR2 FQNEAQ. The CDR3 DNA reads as TGTGCCAGCAGCTTCGCGGGAGGGCCGGAGACCCAGTACTTC. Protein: CASSFAGGPETQYF.

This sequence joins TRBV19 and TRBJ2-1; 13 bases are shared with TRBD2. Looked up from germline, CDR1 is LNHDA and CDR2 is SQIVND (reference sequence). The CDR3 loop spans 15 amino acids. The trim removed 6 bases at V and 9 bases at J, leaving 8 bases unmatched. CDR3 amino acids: CASSPRTSGSGEQFF. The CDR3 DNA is TGTGCCAGTAGCCCCCGGACTAGCGGGAGTGGTGAGCAGTTCTTC.

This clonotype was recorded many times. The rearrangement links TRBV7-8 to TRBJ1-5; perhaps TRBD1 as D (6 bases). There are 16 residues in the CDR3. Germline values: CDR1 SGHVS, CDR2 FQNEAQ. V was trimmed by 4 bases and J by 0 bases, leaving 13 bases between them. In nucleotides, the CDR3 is TGTGCCAGCAGCTCTGGGGGCGGTCATAGCAATCAGCCCCAGCATTTT. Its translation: CASSSGGGHSNQPQHF. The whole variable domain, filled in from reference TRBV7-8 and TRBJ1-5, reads GAGVSQSPRYKVAKRGQDVALRCDPISGHVSLFWYQQALGQGPEFLTYFQNEAQLDKSGLPSDRFFAERPEGSVSTLKIQRTQQEDSAVYLCASSSGGGHSNQPQHFGDGTRLSIL.

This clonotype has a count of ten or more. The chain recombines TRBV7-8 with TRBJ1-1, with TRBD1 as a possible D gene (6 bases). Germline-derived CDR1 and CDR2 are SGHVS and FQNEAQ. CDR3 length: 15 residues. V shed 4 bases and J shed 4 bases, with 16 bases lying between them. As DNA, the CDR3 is TGTGCCAGCAGCTGGGGCGACAGGTTCCTCACTGAAGCTTTCTTT. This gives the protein CASSWGDRFLTEAFF.

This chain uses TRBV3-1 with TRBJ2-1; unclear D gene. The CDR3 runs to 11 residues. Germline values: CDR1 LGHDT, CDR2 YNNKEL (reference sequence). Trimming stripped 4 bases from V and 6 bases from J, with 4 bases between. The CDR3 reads CASSLTNEQFF. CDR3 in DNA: TGTGCCAGCAGCCTGACCAATGAGCAGTTCTTC.

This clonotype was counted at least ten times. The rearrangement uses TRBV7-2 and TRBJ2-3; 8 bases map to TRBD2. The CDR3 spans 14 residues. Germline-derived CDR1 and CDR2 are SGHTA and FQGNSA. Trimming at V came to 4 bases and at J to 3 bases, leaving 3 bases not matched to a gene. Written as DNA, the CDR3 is TGTGCCAGCAGCTCCAGCGGGAGTACAGATACGCAGTATTTT. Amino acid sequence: CASSSSGSTDTQYF. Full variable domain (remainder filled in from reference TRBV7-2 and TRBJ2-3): GAGVSQSPSNKVTEKGKDVELRCDPISGHTALYWYRQSLGQGLEFLIYFQGNSAPDKSGLPSDRFSAERTGGSVSTLTIQRTQQEDSAVYLCASSSSGSTDTQYFGPGTRLTVL.

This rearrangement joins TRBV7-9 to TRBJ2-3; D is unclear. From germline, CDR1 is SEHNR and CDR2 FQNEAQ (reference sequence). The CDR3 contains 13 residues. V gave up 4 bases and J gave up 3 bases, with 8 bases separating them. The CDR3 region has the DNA TGTGCCAGCAGCTACTCAGCAACAGATACGCAGTATTTT. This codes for CASSYSATDTQYF.

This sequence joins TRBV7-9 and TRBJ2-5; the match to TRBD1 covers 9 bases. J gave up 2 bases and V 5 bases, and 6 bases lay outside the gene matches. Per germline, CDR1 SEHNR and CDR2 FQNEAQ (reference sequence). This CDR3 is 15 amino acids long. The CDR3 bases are TGTGCCAGCAGCATGGGACAGGGTCAACAAGAGACCCAGTACTTC. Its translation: CASSMGQGQQETQYF.

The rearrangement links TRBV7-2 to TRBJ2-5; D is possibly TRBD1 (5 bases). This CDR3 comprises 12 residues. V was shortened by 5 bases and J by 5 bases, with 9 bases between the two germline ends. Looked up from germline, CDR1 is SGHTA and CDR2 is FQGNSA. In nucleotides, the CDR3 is TGTGCCAGCAGCCGCAACAGGGAGACCCAGTACTTC. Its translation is CASSRNRETQYF.

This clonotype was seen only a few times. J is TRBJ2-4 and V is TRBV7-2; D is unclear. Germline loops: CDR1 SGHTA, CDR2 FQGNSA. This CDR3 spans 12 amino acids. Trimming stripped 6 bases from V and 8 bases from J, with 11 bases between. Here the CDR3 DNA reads TGTGCCAGCAGTTTGGGTGGAGACATTCAGTACTTC. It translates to CASSLGGDIQYF.

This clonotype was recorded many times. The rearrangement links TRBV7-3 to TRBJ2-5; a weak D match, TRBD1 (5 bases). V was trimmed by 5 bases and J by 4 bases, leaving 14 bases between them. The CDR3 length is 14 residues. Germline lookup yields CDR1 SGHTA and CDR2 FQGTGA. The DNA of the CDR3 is TGTGCCAGCAGCCCAAGGGGTGGGGTAGAGACCCAGTACTTC. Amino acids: CASSPRGGVETQYF.

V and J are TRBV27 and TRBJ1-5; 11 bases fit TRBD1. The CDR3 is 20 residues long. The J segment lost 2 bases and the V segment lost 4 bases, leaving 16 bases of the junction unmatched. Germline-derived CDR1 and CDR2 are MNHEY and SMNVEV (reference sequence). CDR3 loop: CASSSRTGGQVFWGNQPQHF. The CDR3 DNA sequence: TGTGCCAGCAGTTCGCGGACAGGGGGCCAAGTTTTTTGGGGCAATCAGCCCCAGCATTTT.

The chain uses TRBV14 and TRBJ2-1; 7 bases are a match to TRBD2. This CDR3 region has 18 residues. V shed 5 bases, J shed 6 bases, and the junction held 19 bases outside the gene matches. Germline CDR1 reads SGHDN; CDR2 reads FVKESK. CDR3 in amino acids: CASSSNGPLAASRNEQFF. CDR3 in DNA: TGTGCCAGCAGCTCGAATGGGCCCCTAGCGGCGTCGCGCAATGAGCAGTTCTTC.

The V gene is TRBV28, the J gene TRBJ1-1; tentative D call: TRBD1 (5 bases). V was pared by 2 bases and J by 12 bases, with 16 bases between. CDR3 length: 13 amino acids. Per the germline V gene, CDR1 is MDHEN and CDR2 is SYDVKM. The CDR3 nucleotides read TGTGCCAGCAGTTTAGAAGGCCAGGGAAGGACTTTCTTT. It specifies CASSLEGQGRTFF.

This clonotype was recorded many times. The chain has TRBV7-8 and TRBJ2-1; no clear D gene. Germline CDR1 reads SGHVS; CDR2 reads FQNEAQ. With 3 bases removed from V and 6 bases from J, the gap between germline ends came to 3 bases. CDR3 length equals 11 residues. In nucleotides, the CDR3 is TGTGCCAGCAGCTTCGTCAATGAGCAGTTCTTC. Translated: CASSFVNEQFF. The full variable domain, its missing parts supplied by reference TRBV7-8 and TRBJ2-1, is GAGVSQSPRYKVAKRGQDVALRCDPISGHVSLFWYQQALGQGPEFLTYFQNEAQLDKSGLPSDRFFAERPEGSVSTLKIQRTQQEDSAVYLCASSFVNEQFFGPGTRLTVL.

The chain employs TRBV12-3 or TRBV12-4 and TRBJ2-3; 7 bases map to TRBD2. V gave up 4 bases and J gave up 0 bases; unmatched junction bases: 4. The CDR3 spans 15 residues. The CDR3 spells CASSSFSGSTDTQYF. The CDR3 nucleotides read TGTGCCAGCAGTTCTTTTAGCGGGAGCACAGATACGCAGTATTTT.

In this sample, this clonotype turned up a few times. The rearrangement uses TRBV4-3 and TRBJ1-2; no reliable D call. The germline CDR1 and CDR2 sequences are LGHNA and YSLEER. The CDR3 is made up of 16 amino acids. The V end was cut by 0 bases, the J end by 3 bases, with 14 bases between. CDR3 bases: TGCGCCAGCAGCCAAGAAGTTGACGCCCCCTACTATGGCTACACCTTC. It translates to CASSQEVDAPYYGYTF.

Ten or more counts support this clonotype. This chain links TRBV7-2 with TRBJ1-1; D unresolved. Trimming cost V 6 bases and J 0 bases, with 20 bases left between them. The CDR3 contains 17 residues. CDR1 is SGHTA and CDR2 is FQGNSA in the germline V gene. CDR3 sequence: CASSPKSHSGMNTEAFF. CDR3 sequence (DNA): TGTGCCAGCAGTCCCAAAAGCCACAGCGGCATGAACACTGAAGCTTTCTTT.

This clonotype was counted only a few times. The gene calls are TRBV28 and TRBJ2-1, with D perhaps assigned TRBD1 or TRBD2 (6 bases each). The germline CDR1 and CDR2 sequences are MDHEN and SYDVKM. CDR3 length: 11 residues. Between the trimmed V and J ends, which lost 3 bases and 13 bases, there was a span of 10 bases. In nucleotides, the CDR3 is TGTGCCAGCAGTTTCCGGGGGCCCCAGTTCTTC. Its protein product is CASSFRGPQFF.

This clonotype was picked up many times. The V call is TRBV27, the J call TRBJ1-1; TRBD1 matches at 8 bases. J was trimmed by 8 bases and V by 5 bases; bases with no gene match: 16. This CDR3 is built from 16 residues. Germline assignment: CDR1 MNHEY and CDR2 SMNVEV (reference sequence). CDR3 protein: CASSPTIHRTGREAFF. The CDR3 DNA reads TGTGCCAGCAGTCCCACGATCCATCGGACAGGGAGAGAAGCTTTCTTT.

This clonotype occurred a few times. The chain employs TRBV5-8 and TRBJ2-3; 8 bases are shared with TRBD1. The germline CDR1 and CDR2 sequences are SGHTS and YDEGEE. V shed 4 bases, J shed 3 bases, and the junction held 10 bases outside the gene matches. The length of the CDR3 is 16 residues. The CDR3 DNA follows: TGTGCCAGCAGCCGCACCGTGACAGGGGAAACAGATACGCAGTATTTT. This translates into CASSRTVTGETDTQYF.

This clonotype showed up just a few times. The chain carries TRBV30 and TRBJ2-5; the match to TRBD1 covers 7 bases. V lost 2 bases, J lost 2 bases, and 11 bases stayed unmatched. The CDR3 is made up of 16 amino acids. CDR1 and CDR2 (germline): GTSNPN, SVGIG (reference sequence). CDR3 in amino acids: CAWSTGVRIGQETQYF. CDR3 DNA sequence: TGTGCCTGGAGTACAGGGGTGAGGATTGGGCAAGAGACCCAGTACTTC.